The TCR beta chain described here comes from a study of shared clonotypes between healthy human individuals. Measured with immunoSEQ multiplex PCR; TCRdb has only the in-frame clones, and not every one. The sample includes under 1 million clones, about 97% of them seen just once. The germline V gene encodes CDR1 WSHSY and CDR2 SAAADI. CDR3 length: 15 amino acids. V shed 3 bases and J 5 bases; nucleotides not matched to a gene: 6. The naive CD8 population came from CD45RO-negative cells selected for CCR7, without terminally differentiated effector memory CD45RA+ cells. The source material was naive CD8+ T cells sorted from blood. This chain connects TRBV10-2 to TRBJ1-5, with 8 nucleotides matching TRBD1. This sequence originates from a man aged 30 to 45 in good health. The CDR3 sequence is CASSELGDRYQPQHF. The DNA of the CDR3 is TGCGCCAGCAGTGAATTAGGGGACAGGTATCAGCCCCAGCATTTT.